This entry describes one T cell receptor beta chain. Antigen specificity is unknown. Only in-frame clones appear in the TCRdb table, and some are missing; sequencing was by immunoSEQ multiplex PCR. In the table there are over 60,000 clones, around 91% of which are singletons. This sample is part of a study of OX40 agonist ivuxolimab in advanced cancers. Study-wide findings and caveats: Expanded clones belonging to CD8+ T cells outnumbered, on average, those of CD4+.

The CDR3 has 14 residues. V lost 3 bases, J lost 4 bases, and 12 bases lay in between. Germline V CDR1 and CDR2: SGHVS, FQNEAQ. The chain recombines TRBV7-8 with TRBJ1-2, with D possibly being TRBD1 (5 bases). The origin of this receptor is an adult with an advanced solid tumor such as melanoma, head and neck, liver or kidney cancer. Here the sequenced sample was CD4+ or CD8+ T cells sorted from blood, taken in a trial of the OX40 agonist ivuxolimab. The CDR3 sequence is CASSFGRVGYGYTF. CDR3 bases: TGTGCCAGCAGCTTCGGCAGGGTTGGCTATGGCTACACCTTC. Together with reference TRBV7-8 and TRBJ1-2, the CDR3 gives the full variable domain: GAGVSQSPRYKVAKRGQDVALRCDPISGHVSLFWYQQALGQGPEFLTYFQNEAQLDKSGLPSDRFFAERPEGSVSTLKIQRTQQEDSAVYLCASSFGRVGYGYTFGSGTRLTVV.